This T cell receptor beta chain was retrieved from a study of technical replicates of blood from several donors (dated by TCRdb to the late 2010s). About this clone: The antigen this receptor binds is unknown. Per-nucleotide qualities are absent, and no much larger clonotype sits a single base away.

After removal of 8 bases from V and 2 bases from J, the junction retains 2 bases not matched to a gene. Including cysteine and phenylalanine, the CDR3 has 14 amino acids. This entry keeps only the CDR3 DNA: 42 bases, framed from base 1. From the germline V gene, CDR1 is MDHEN and CDR2 is SYDVKM. The method behind the library was the immunoSEQ multiplex PCR assay. The clones in this table, taken by TCRdb from immuneACCESS, are in-frame only. Not every clone is retained; where verified, under half of the shortfall comes from an unresolved V gene, and the cause of the rest is unknown. The sample has 75,000 to 100,000 clones on record, about 94% of them singletons. The ten largest clones take up about 0.22% of the sample.

The receptor's source is a human donor in good health. The chain is encoded by TRBV28 joined to TRBJ2-6, with TRBD1 identical over 8 junction bases. Sequenced sample: T cells isolated from PBMCs. The CDR3 loop reads CASETGAGANVLTF. The DNA sequence reads TGTGCCAGCGAGACAGGGGCTGGGGCCAACGTCCTGACTTTC.